In this sample, the clone carrying this T cell receptor (beta chain) turned up many times. TCRdb itself ran the 5' RACE reads through MiXCR, one entry per CDR3 protein. Of about 140,000 distinct CDR3 sequences listed, around 6.6% were seen once; the top ten hold approximately 13%. The data were taken from a study of CD8 T cells in ankylosing spondylitis. V lost 6 bases and J 4 bases, leaving 12 bases between the germline ends. The germline V gene encodes CDR1 SNHLY and CDR2 FYNNEI. CDR3 length: 13 residues. This chain connects TRBV2 to TRBJ1-1, with D perhaps TRBD1 (6 bases). This TCR was recovered from a female donor with ankylosing spondylitis or in good health (not recorded which). Sequences were obtained from blood, either unsorted or a sorted T cell fraction (not recorded which). The CDR3 DNA follows: TGTGCCAGCAGCCTTTTCAGGGGCACTGAAGCTTTCTTT. It is translated as CASSLFRGTEAFF. The full variable domain, its missing parts supplied by reference TRBV2 and TRBJ1-1, is EPEVTQTPSHQVTQMGQEVILRCVPISNHLYFYWYRQILGQKVEFLVSFYNNEISEKSEIFDDQFSVERPDGSNFTLKIRSTKLEDSAMYFCASSLFRGTEAFFGQGTRLTVV.